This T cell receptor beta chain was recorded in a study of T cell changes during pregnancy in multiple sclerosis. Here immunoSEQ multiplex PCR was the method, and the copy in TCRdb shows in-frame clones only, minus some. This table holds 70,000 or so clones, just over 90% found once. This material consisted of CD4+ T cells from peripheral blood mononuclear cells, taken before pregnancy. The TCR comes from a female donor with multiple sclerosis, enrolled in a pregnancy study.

For the CDR3, the DNA is TGTGCCAGCAGCTTGGGGGGAACGGGGCGTGAAGCTTTCTTT. Its protein product is CASSLGGTGREAFF. The rearrangement uses TRBV11-3 and TRBJ1-1; perhaps TRBD1 as D (5 bases). The ends were cut back, 3 bases at V and 7 bases at J, with 15 bases in the middle. CDR1 is SGHNT, CDR2 YENEEA, per germline. The CDR3 covers 14 residues.